The rows below give T cell receptor beta chains drawn from one sample of a study of vaccination effects on CD4 cells after COVID-19. The data were produced by immunoSEQ multiplex PCR, yet TCRdb's version contains in-frame clones alone and is incomplete. Of 55,000 to 90,000 clones in the sample, 73% were seen once. Their cognate antigens are unknown. This specimen consisted of CD4+ T cells from PBMCs cultured with HIV peptides, obtained before COVID-19 vaccination. Every receptor here comes from a human donor who had a prior SARS-CoV-2 infection. CDR3s include the opening cysteine and the closing phenylalanine or tryptophan. The order of the fields is CDR3 protein, CDR3 DNA, J gene, V gene, clone size, D gene. A D gene is named only where the DNA matches it firmly. Size values are once, few and many counts, or a class for expanded clones, and some rows have none.

CDR3 protein: CASSLYENTEAFF
CDR3 DNA: TGTGCCAGCAGTTTATACGAGAACACTGAAGCTTTCTTT
J gene: TRBJ1-1
V gene: TRBV12-3/TRBV12-4
clone size: -
D gene: -

CDR3 protein: CASSQWGWGRNEKLFF
CDR3 DNA: TGCGCCAGCAGCCAATGGGGGTGGGGTCGTAATGAAAAACTGTTTTTT
J gene: TRBJ1-4
V gene: TRBV4-1
clone size: few
D gene: -

CDR3 protein: CAISVQGFYNEQFF
CDR3 DNA: TGTGCCATCAGTGTCCAGGGTTTCTACAATGAGCAGTTCTTC
J gene: TRBJ2-1
V gene: TRBV10-3
clone size: -
D gene: -

CDR3 protein: CASSPGQELDNEQFF
CDR3 DNA: TGTGCCAGCAGCCCAGGACAGGAACTAGACAATGAGCAGTTCTTC
J gene: TRBJ2-1
V gene: TRBV11-2
clone size: few
D gene: TRBD1

CDR3 protein: CASSLDPSEETQYF
CDR3 DNA: TGCGCCAGCAGCTTGGACCCGTCGGAAGAGACCCAGTACTTC
J gene: TRBJ2-5
V gene: TRBV5-1
clone size: -
D gene: -

CDR3 protein: CASSVAFISEQFF
CDR3 DNA: TGTGCCAGCAGCGTAGCTTTTATCAGTGAGCAGTTCTTC
J gene: TRBJ2-1
V gene: TRBV9
clone size: -
D gene: -

CDR3 protein: CASSLVPFSGGYTF
CDR3 DNA: TGCGCCAGCAGCTTGGTCCCCTTCTCGGGTGGCTACACCTTC
J gene: TRBJ1-2
V gene: TRBV5-1
clone size: -
D gene: -

CDR3 protein: CATSERTGQKRHGYTF
CDR3 DNA: TGTGCCACCAGTGAGCGAACCGGACAGAAAAGGCATGGCTACACCTTC
J gene: TRBJ1-2
V gene: TRBV24-1
clone size: -
D gene: -

CDR3 protein: CASSLMPTDTQYF
CDR3 DNA: TGTGCTAGCAGCTTAATGCCCACAGATACGCAGTATTTT
J gene: TRBJ2-3
V gene: TRBV7-7
clone size: -
D gene: -

CDR3 protein: CAISESWGSSYNEQFF
CDR3 DNA: TGTGCCATCAGTGAGTCTTGGGGGAGCTCCTACAATGAGCAGTTCTTC
J gene: TRBJ2-1
V gene: TRBV10-3
clone size: few
D gene: -

CDR3 protein: CASSRTFEGEQFF
CDR3 DNA: TGTGCCAGCAGCCGGACCTTCGAGGGTGAGCAGTTCTTC
J gene: TRBJ2-1
V gene: TRBV7-8
clone size: -
D gene: -

CDR3 protein: CATEREGRTNEQFF
CDR3 DNA: TGTGCCACCGAGCGGGAGGGCCGAACCAATGAGCAGTTCTTC
J gene: TRBJ2-1
V gene: TRBV10-3
clone size: -
D gene: TRBD2

CDR3 protein: CASSVSSVDNGDTQYF
CDR3 DNA: TGTGCCAGCAGCGTCTCTAGCGTGGACAACGGCGATACGCAGTATTTT
J gene: TRBJ2-3
V gene: TRBV9
clone size: -
D gene: -

CDR3 protein: CAISRGDTRNEKLFF
CDR3 DNA: TGTGCCATCAGTAGAGGCGACACACGAAATGAAAAACTGTTTTTT
J gene: TRBJ1-4
V gene: TRBV10-3
clone size: once
D gene: -

CDR3 protein: CAISDYSRIGEQYF
CDR3 DNA: TGTGCCATCAGTGATTATAGTCGGATAGGCGAGCAGTACTTC
J gene: TRBJ2-7
V gene: TRBV10-3
clone size: few
D gene: -

CDR3 protein: CASSSSGTAYQAFF
CDR3 DNA: -
J gene: TRBJ1-1
V gene: TRBV27
clone size: few
D gene: -

CDR3 protein: CASSQEFGGWSDTQYF
CDR3 DNA: TGCGCCAGCAGCCAAGAATTCGGGGGCTGGTCAGATACGCAGTATTTT
J gene: TRBJ2-3
V gene: TRBV4-3
clone size: -
D gene: -

CDR3 protein: CASRRTSGSVVYNEQFF
CDR3 DNA: TGTGCCAGCAGACGGACTAGCGGGAGTGTCGTTTACAATGAGCAGTTCTTC
J gene: TRBJ2-1
V gene: TRBV27
clone size: -
D gene: TRBD2

CDR3 protein: CASSPGPQPDTQYF
CDR3 DNA: TGCGCCAGCAGTCCGGGACCACAACCAGATACGCAGTATTTT
J gene: TRBJ2-3
V gene: TRBV5-1
clone size: -
D gene: -

CDR3 protein: CASSFSVSSLTQETQYF
CDR3 DNA: TGTGCCAGCAGTTTTAGCGTTAGCTCCCTAACTCAAGAGACCCAGTACTTC
J gene: TRBJ2-5
V gene: TRBV6-2/TRBV6-3
clone size: -
D gene: -

CDR3 protein: CASSRTGGSSYEQYF
CDR3 DNA: TGCGCCAGCAGCAGAACAGGGGGCAGTTCCTACGAGCAGTACTTC
J gene: TRBJ2-7
V gene: TRBV5-1
clone size: -
D gene: TRBD1

CDR3 protein: CASSRTRGGQGTYEQYF
CDR3 DNA: TGTGCCAGCAGTCGAACCAGGGGGGGACAGGGAACCTACGAGCAGTACTTC
J gene: TRBJ2-7
V gene: TRBV2
clone size: few
D gene: TRBD1

CDR3 protein: CASSQDRVGSDEQFF
CDR3 DNA: TGCGCCAGCAGCCAAGATAGAGTCGGGTCTGATGAGCAGTTCTTC
J gene: TRBJ2-1
V gene: TRBV4-1
clone size: -
D gene: -

CDR3 protein: CASSLLAGREEQFF
CDR3 DNA: TGCGCCAGCAGCCTACTAGCGGGGCGGGAGGAGCAGTTCTTC
J gene: TRBJ2-1
V gene: TRBV4-3
clone size: -
D gene: TRBD2

CDR3 protein: CAISGQGSGNTIYF
CDR3 DNA: TGTGCCATCAGTGGACAGGGCTCTGGAAACACCATATATTTT
J gene: TRBJ1-3
V gene: TRBV10-3
clone size: -
D gene: TRBD1

CDR3 protein: CASSKVPSGSTDTQYF
CDR3 DNA: TGTGCCAGCAGCAAAGTACCTAGCGGGAGTACAGATACGCAGTATTTT
J gene: TRBJ2-3
V gene: TRBV21-1
clone size: -
D gene: -

CDR3 protein: CASSPTGQGAAGNTIYF
CDR3 DNA: TGTGCCAGCTCACCGACGGGACAGGGGGCGGCTGGAAACACCATATATTTT
J gene: TRBJ1-3
V gene: TRBV18
clone size: -
D gene: TRBD1

CDR3 protein: CASSLGTRGTYNEQFF
CDR3 DNA: TGTGCCAGCAGCTTGGGAACCAGGGGAACCTACAATGAGCAGTTCTTC
J gene: TRBJ2-1
V gene: TRBV5-4
clone size: -
D gene: -

CDR3 protein: CASTEGLNTEAFF
CDR3 DNA: TGTGCCAGCACCGAGGGGTTGAACACTGAAGCTTTCTTT
J gene: TRBJ1-1
V gene: TRBV3-1/TRBV3-2
clone size: once
D gene: -

CDR3 protein: CASSLLGGENTGELFF
CDR3 DNA: TGCGCCAGCAGCTTGCTAGGGGGGGAGAACACCGGGGAGCTGTTTTTT
J gene: TRBJ2-2
V gene: TRBV5-1
clone size: few
D gene: -

CDR3 protein: CASSQSPSGRTSTDTQYF
CDR3 DNA: TGTGCCAGCAGTCAATCACCTAGCGGGAGGACTAGCACAGATACGCAGTATTTT
J gene: TRBJ2-3
V gene: TRBV6-6
clone size: -
D gene: TRBD2